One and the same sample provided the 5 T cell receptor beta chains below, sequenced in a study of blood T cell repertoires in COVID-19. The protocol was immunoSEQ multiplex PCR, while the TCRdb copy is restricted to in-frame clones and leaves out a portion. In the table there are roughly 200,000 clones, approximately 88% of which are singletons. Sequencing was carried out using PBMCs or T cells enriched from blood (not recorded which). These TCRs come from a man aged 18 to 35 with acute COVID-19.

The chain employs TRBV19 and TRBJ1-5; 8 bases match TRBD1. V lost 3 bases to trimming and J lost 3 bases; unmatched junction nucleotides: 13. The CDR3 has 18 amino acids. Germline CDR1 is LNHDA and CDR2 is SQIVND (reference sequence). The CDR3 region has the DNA TGTGCCAGTAGTATCAGGGGGCCGAGTCCCAGGGCCAATCAGCCCCAGCATTTT. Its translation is CASSIRGPSPRANQPQHF.

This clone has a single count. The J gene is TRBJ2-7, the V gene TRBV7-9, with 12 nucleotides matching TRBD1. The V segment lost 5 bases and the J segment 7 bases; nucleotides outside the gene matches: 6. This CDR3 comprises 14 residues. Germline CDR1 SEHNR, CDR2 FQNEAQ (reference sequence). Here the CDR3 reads CASSPRDRGQEQYF. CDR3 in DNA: TGTGCCAGCAGCCCCCGGGACAGGGGGCAAGAGCAGTACTTC.

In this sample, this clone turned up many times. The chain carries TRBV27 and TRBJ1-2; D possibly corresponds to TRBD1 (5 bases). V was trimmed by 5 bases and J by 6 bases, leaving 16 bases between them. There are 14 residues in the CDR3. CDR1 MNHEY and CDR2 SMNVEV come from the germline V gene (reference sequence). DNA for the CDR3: TGTGCCAGCAGTGACCCGGGGGTGACTGATGGCTACACCTTC. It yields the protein CASSDPGVTDGYTF.

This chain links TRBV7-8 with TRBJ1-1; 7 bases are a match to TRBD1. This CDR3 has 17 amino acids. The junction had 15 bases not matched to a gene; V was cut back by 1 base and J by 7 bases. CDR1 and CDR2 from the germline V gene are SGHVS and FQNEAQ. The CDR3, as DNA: TGTGCCAGCAGCTTAGTCCCTTTGACAGGGTCGGGGAGTGAAGCTTTCTTT. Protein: CASSLVPLTGSGSEAFF. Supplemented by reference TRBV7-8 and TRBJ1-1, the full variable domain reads GAGVSQSPRYKVAKRGQDVALRCDPISGHVSLFWYQQALGQGPEFLTYFQNEAQLDKSGLPSDRFFAERPEGSVSTLKIQRTQQEDSAVYLCASSLVPLTGSGSEAFFGQGTRLTVV.

The CDR3 protein is CASSPGTGSGYTF. CDR3 bases: TGTGCCAGTAGTCCCGGGACAGGGTCAGGCTACACCTTC. The chain couples TRBV19 to TRBJ1-2; 9 bases are shared with TRBD1. Germline loops: CDR1 LNHDA, CDR2 SQIVND (reference sequence). J was trimmed by 8 bases and V by 5 bases; bases with no gene match: 6. The CDR3 has 13 residues.